This T cell receptor (beta chain) was sequenced during a study of neurological immune-mediated disorders. TCRdb re-called the 5' RACE reads with MiXCR, one entry per CDR3 protein. Of 35,000 to 40,000 distinct CDR3 sequences listed, 2% to 3% are singletons. The length of the CDR3 is 11 residues. Trimming pared 4 bases from V and 4 bases from J, leaving 5 bases between. Looked up from germline, CDR1 is DFQATT and CDR2 is SNEGSKA (reference sequence). This clonotype came up many times. The specimen was PBMCs. The chain combines TRBV20-1 with TRBJ2-1; tentatively, D is TRBD1 (5 bases). This receptor was taken from a man in his fifties or sixties with multiple sclerosis. CDR3 in DNA: TGCAGTGCTAACAGGTACAATGAGCAGTTCTTC. Its translation: CSANRYNEQFF.